This T cell receptor (beta chain) was sequenced during a study of metastatic and nonmetastatic thyroid tumors. The wider study: It was across blood and tumor or nodule tissue from malignant and benign thyroid patients that repertoires were compared. Study-wide results and limits: Malignant thyroid tumors reportedly had TCR beta diversity that was significantly higher than in benign nodules, in blood and tumor.

About this clone itself: Its cognate antigen is unknown.

The length of the CDR3 is 16 residues. After removal of 0 bases from V and 0 bases from J, the junction contained 4 bases not matched to a gene. Germline values: CDR1 SGHRS, CDR2 YFSETQ. Thyroid surgery was preceded by no treatment in any patient. Per the original methods: Clinicopathological groups supplied CDR3 differences that were used to build a distant-metastasis classifier for papillary thyroid cancer. TCRdb re-analyzed the PCR reads through MiXCR. Here the V and J calls rest on TCRdb's processing, not on the authors' analysis. The sample has approximately 38,000 clones, about 27% seen once. The chain links TRBV5-1 to TRBJ2-3; 7 positions match TRBD2. Sequencing was performed on blood. The clonotype comes from a male donor with papillary thyroid cancer or a benign thyroid nodule (not recorded which). Some clones in this sample may be carry-over from other donors' samples. This CDR3 reads CASSLVLAASTDTQYF. The CDR3 DNA reads TGCGCCAGCAGCTTGGTCCTAGCGGCTAGCACAGATACGCAGTATTTT.